The 26 T cell receptor beta chains below were found in one sample sequenced in a study of T cells in tuberculosis. Sorting used thawed, overnight-rested PBMC stained with anti-CD3, a viability dye and GMM-loaded CD1B tetramer. The CD1B tetramers carried C32 glucose monomycolate purified from Rhodococcus equi. This table comes from immunoSEQ multiplex PCR, and its TCRdb copy is limited to in-frame clones, with some not included. The sample lists some 60,000 clones, approximately 80% seen once, with 9.5% to 15% in the top ten. Material for sequencing was CD1b-GMM tetramer-negative cells sorted from PBMCs. The receptor source for this set is an adult woman with latent tuberculosis.

This rearrangement joins TRBV18 to TRBJ1-2; D gene ambiguous. The V gene's germline CDR1 is KGHSH and CDR2 LQKENI. Deletions cut 4 bases from V and 8 bases from J, with 20 bases between. The CDR3 sequence is 15 residues long. The CDR3 coding sequence is TGTGCCAGCTCACTAAACTATGGGGAGCGTAACGGCTACACCTTC. Its translation: CASSLNYGERNGYTF.

This clone was seen once. The chain couples TRBV28 to TRBJ2-3; D gene uncertain. Trimming pared 7 bases from V and 6 bases from J, leaving 11 bases between. Germline CDR1 and CDR2: MDHEN and SYDVKM. The CDR3 runs 12 residues. CDR3 protein: CASTVTRDTQYF. The CDR3 bases are TGTGCCAGCACCGTAACCAGGGATACGCAGTATTTT. Variable domain in full (rest from reference TRBV28 and TRBJ2-3): DVKVTQSSRYLVKRTGEKVFLECVQDMDHENMFWYRQDPGLGLRLIYFSYDVKMKEKGDIPEGYSVSREKKERFSLILESASTNQTSMYLCASTVTRDTQYFGPGTRLTVL.

This sequence joins TRBV5-8 and TRBJ2-3; 10 bases fit TRBD2. Looked up from germline, CDR1 is SGHTS and CDR2 is YDEGEE. This CDR3 has 16 residues. Losses at the gene ends were 0 bases for V and 2 bases for J; bases not matched to a gene: 3. In DNA, the CDR3 is TGTGCCAGCAGCTTGGACAGCGGGAGGGCCACAGATACGCAGTATTTT. It yields the protein CASSLDSGRATDTQYF.

This clone was seen only once. The gene calls are TRBV6-1 and TRBJ1-5; D unresolved. The germline V gene encodes CDR1 MNHNS and CDR2 SASEGT. Trimming took off 10 bases at V and 6 bases at J, with 16 bases between the two ends. There are 13 residues in the CDR3. The CDR3 loop reads CAIGGRAGQPQHF. In nucleotides, the CDR3 is TGTGCCATCGGTGGGAGGGCGGGTCAGCCCCAGCATTTT.

V is TRBV6-1 and J is TRBJ1-5; 7 positions agree with TRBD1. Germline values: CDR1 MNHNS, CDR2 SASEGT. Trimming at V came to 6 bases and at J to 0 bases, leaving 5 bases not matched to a gene. There are 15 residues in the CDR3. CDR3 DNA: TGTGCCAGCAGGGACGGGACAGATAGCAATCAGCCCCAGCATTTT. This translates into CASRDGTDSNQPQHF.

The CDR3, as DNA: TGTGCCAGCAGCTCGGAGGTCGGATATGGCTACACCTTC. Translation gives CASSSEVGYGYTF. The V gene is TRBV5-4, the J gene TRBJ1-2, with D uncertain. Looked up from germline, CDR1 is SGHNT and CDR2 is YYREEE (reference sequence). The CDR3 spans 13 residues. V was cut by 3 bases and J by 5 bases, with 11 bases left in between. The whole variable domain, remainder taken from reference TRBV5-4 and TRBJ1-2, is ETGVTQSPTHLIKTRGQQVTLRCSSQSGHNTVSWYQQALGQGPQFIFQYYREEENGRGNFPPRFSGLQFPNYSSELNVNALELDDSALYLCASSSEVGYGYTFGSGTRLTVV.

There are a few counts of this clone. This CDR3 reads CASSLAGGRDTQYF. As DNA, the CDR3 is TGTGCCAGCAGTCTCGCGGGGGGGCGAGATACGCAGTATTTT. The chain combines TRBV7-6 with TRBJ2-3, with 9 bases identical to TRBD2. CDR1 and CDR2 from the germline V gene are SGHVS and FNYEAQ. V was clipped by 6 bases and J by 5 bases; unmatched bases: 6. This CDR3 is built from 14 residues.

This chain connects TRBV6-6 to TRBJ2-3; D is undetermined. Germline V gene data show CDR1 as MNHNY and CDR2 as SVGAGI (reference sequence). Trimming pared 11 bases from V and 1 base from J, leaving 16 bases between. The CDR3 sequence is 14 residues long. The CDR3 reads CAHEEALGTDTQYF. The CDR3 nucleotides are TGTGCCCATGAAGAGGCACTCGGCACAGATACGCAGTATTTT.

The chain has TRBV27 and TRBJ2-7; 8 bases line up with TRBD1. CDR3 length: 15 amino acids. V shed 5 bases and J 0 bases; nucleotides not matched to a gene: 6. CDR1 and CDR2 from the germline V gene are MNHEY and SMNVEV (reference sequence). CDR3 amino acids: CASSLQGGSSYEQYF. CDR3 sequence (DNA): TGTGCCAGCAGTCTACAGGGGGGAAGCTCCTACGAGCAGTACTTC.

This rearrangement joins TRBV7-2 to TRBJ2-7; 12 nucleotides align to TRBD2. This CDR3 comprises 13 residues. The ends lost 5 bases at V and 4 bases at J; junction bases unmatched: 0. Germline CDR1 is SGHTA and CDR2 is FQGNSA. CDR3 amino acids: CASSGTSGYEQYF. In DNA form, the CDR3 reads TGTGCCAGCAGCGGGACTAGCGGGTACGAGCAGTACTTC.

V is TRBV9 and J is TRBJ2-1, with D maybe TRBD1 (5 bases). This CDR3 comprises 13 residues. Germline V CDR1 and CDR2: SGDLS, YYNGEE. The V end was cut by 6 bases, the J end by 0 bases, with 7 bases between. The CDR3 nucleotides read TGTGCCAGCACCAGGGACTCCTACAATGAGCAGTTCTTC. As protein: CASTRDSYNEQFF.

V is TRBV4-2 and J is TRBJ2-7, with 11 bases fitting TRBD1. Germline V gene data show CDR1 as LGHNA and CDR2 as YNFKEQ. CDR3 length: 16 residues. Trimming at V came to 0 bases and at J to 3 bases, leaving 4 bases not matched to a gene. CDR3 in DNA: TGTGCCAGCAGCCAAGACCGGGACAGGGGGGACTACGAGCAGTACTTC. It translates to CASSQDRDRGDYEQYF.

The chain couples TRBV7-7 to TRBJ2-7; 13 bases map to TRBD2. The germline gives CDR1 SSHAT, CDR2 FNYEAQ (reference sequence). V shed 5 bases, J shed 2 bases, and the junction held 3 bases outside the gene matches. The CDR3 spans 15 residues. CDR3 sequence: CASSRGLAGTYEQYF. The CDR3 coding sequence is TGTGCCAGCAGCCGGGGACTAGCGGGGACCTACGAGCAGTACTTC.

The V gene is TRBV6-1, the J gene TRBJ1-2; 9 bases agree with TRBD1. With 10 bases clipped from V and 0 bases from J, the junction kept 6 bases outside the gene matches. The CDR3 spans 14 residues. Germline V gene lookup returns CDR1 MNHNS and CDR2 SASEGT. This chain's CDR3 is CATSQGAANYGYTF. CDR3 nucleotides: TGTGCCACCTCACAGGGGGCCGCTAACTATGGCTACACCTTC.

The sample holds a few counts of this clone. The genes are TRBV7-2 and TRBJ1-1; 7 nucleotides align to TRBD1. The CDR3 extends over 13 amino acids. Unmatched junction bases numbered 4, after V lost 8 bases and J lost 1 base. Germline-derived CDR1 and CDR2 are SGHTA and FQGNSA. CDR3 sequence: CASLGQWNTEAFF. In nucleotides, the CDR3 is TGTGCCAGCCTGGGACAGTGGAACACTGAAGCTTTCTTT.

The rearrangement uses TRBV6-1 and TRBJ2-5, with TRBD2 matching over 9 bases. This CDR3 contains 15 residues. Germline-derived CDR1 and CDR2 are MNHNS and SASEGT. The junction had 10 bases not matched to a gene; V was cut back by 6 bases and J by 5 bases. DNA for the CDR3: TGTGCCAGCAGGCGCCTAGCGGGGCAGGGGGAGACCCAGTACTTC. Amino acids: CASRRLAGQGETQYF.

The chain joins TRBV7-2 to TRBJ2-7; D possibly corresponds to TRBD2 (5 bases). Germline CDR1 SGHTA, CDR2 FQGNSA. Trimming left V 4 bases short and J 6 bases short, with 10 bases between. The length of the CDR3 is 12 residues. CDR3 region: CASSSSGGEQYF. Written as DNA, the CDR3 is TGTGCCAGCAGCTCCAGCGGAGGCGAGCAGTACTTC. Complete variable domain (other parts from reference TRBV7-2 and TRBJ2-7): GAGVSQSPSNKVTEKGKDVELRCDPISGHTALYWYRQSLGQGLEFLIYFQGNSAPDKSGLPSDRFSAERTGGSVSTLTIQRTQQEDSAVYLCASSSSGGEQYFGPGTRLTVT.

The chain uses TRBV5-1 and TRBJ2-1; 8 positions agree with TRBD2. Trimming took 4 bases from V and 7 from J; bases not matched to a gene: 10. The CDR3 extends over 15 amino acids. Germline V gives CDR1 SGHRS, CDR2 YFSETQ. DNA for the CDR3: TGCGCCAGCAGCCCCCGGGAGGGAGGTCATAATGAGCAGTTCTTC. Encoded protein: CASSPREGGHNEQFF.

This sequence joins TRBV5-1 and TRBJ2-1, with 12 positions matching TRBD1. Trimming cost V 0 bases and J 7 bases; bases outside gene matches: 5. Germline V gene sequence: CDR1 SGHRS, CDR2 YFSETQ. The CDR3 covers 16 residues. CDR3 sequence: CASSLEGTGGLNEQFF. The CDR3 bases are TGCGCCAGCAGCTTGGAGGGGACAGGGGGCCTAAATGAGCAGTTCTTC.

About this clone: The junction and the germline gene differ at one end; a read error may be behind it. This sample also contains other DNA sequences that code for the same CDR3. This sequence joins TRBV19 and TRBJ1-5, with no clear D. CDR3 length equals 17 residues. Germline assignment: CDR1 LNHDA and CDR2 SQIVND (reference sequence). The CDR3 sequence is CASSIDIRGPSNQPQHF. CDR3 nucleotide sequence: TGCGCCAGTAGTATAGATATAAGAGGGCCAAGCAATCAGCCCCAGCATTTT. Variable domain in full (rest from reference TRBV19 and TRBJ1-5): DGGITQSPKYLFRKEGQNVTLSCEQNLNHDAMYWYRQDPGQGLRLIYYSQIVNDFQKGDIAEGYSVSREKKESFPLTVTSAQKNPTAFYLCASSIDIRGPSNQPQHFGDGTRLSIL.

The chain has TRBV5-1 and TRBJ2-1; D ambiguous. CDR1 is SGHRS and CDR2 is YFSETQ in the germline V gene. CDR3 size: 14 residues. V was pared by 0 bases and J by 1 base, with 5 bases between. The CDR3 is CASSLEQSYNEQFF. CDR3 DNA: TGCGCCAGCAGCTTGGAACAGTCCTACAATGAGCAGTTCTTC.

This clone is a singleton in its sample. The V gene is TRBV4-2, the J gene TRBJ1-2, with TRBD1 as a possible D gene (6 bases). Trimming stripped 0 bases from V and 4 bases from J, with 12 bases between. From germline, CDR1 is LGHNA and CDR2 YNFKEQ. The CDR3 runs 15 residues. The CDR3 region has the DNA TGTGCCAGCAGCCAAGATCAGGGGCCGGTCTATGGCTACACCTTC. Its protein is CASSQDQGPVYGYTF.

The chain has TRBV9 and TRBJ2-1; the match to TRBD2 covers 8 bases. This CDR3 is 16 amino acids long. Trimming took 0 bases from V and 6 from J; bases not matched to a gene: 8. Per the germline V gene, CDR1 is SGDLS and CDR2 is YYNGEE. This CDR3 is CASSVERRTSSNEQFF. In nucleotides, the CDR3 is TGTGCCAGCAGCGTAGAGAGAAGGACTAGCAGCAATGAGCAGTTCTTC.

This clone was found a few times. The CDR3 loop reads CASQREGRDTQYF. CDR3 sequence (DNA): TGTGCCAGTCAGCGGGAGGGCCGAGATACGCAGTATTTT. This sequence joins TRBV2 and TRBJ2-3; 10 bases agree with TRBD2. The CDR3 has 13 residues. The V segment lost 9 bases and the J segment 5 bases; nucleotides outside the gene matches: 5. Germline CDR1 is SNHLY and CDR2 is FYNNEI.

This chain joins TRBV6-4 and TRBJ2-3; 7 positions agree with TRBD2. Germline-derived CDR1 and CDR2 are MRHNA and SNTAGT. The V and J ends lost 3 bases and 0 bases, in that order; junction bases with no gene match: 9. This CDR3 contains 17 residues. The CDR3 DNA follows: TGTGCCAGCAGTGAAGGAATTTCCGGGGGGAGCACAGATACGCAGTATTTT. It yields the protein CASSEGISGGSTDTQYF.

This chain uses TRBV7-8 with TRBJ1-5, with a weak D call TRBD1 (5 bases). Germline V gene sequence: CDR1 SGHVS, CDR2 FQNEAQ. Trimming left V 6 bases short and J 10 bases short, with 16 bases between. The CDR3 has 13 amino acids. In DNA, the CDR3 is TGTGCCAGCAGTGCGGACCTGGGGCAACCCCAGCATTTT. Protein: CASSADLGQPQHF.